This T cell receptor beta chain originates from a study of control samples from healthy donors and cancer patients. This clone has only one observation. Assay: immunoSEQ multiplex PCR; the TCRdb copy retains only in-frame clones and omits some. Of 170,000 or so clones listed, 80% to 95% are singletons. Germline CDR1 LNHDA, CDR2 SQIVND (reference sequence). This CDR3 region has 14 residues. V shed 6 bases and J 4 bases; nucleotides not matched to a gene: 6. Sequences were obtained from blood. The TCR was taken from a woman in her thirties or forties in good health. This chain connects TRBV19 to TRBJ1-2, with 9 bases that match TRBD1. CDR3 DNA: TGTGCCAGTAGCGCACAGGGGGCTGGCTATGGCTACACCTTC. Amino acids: CASSAQGAGYGYTF.